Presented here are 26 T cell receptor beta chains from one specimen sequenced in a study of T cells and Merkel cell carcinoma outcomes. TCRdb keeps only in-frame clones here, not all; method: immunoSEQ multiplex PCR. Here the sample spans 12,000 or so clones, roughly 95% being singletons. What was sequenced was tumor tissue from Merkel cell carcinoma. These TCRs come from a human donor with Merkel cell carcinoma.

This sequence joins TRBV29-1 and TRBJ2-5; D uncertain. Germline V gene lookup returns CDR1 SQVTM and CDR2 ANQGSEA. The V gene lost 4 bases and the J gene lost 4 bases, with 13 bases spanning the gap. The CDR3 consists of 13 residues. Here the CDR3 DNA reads TGCAGCGTTGGTCTGGTCCAAGGAGAGACCCAGTACTTC. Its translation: CSVGLVQGETQYF.

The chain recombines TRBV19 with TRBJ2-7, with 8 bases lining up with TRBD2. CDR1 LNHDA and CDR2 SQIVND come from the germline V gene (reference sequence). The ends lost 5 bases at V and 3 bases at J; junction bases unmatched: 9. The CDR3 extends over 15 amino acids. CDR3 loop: CASSPLAGGIYEQYF. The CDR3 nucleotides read TGTGCCAGTAGTCCCTTGGCGGGAGGTATCTACGAGCAGTACTTC. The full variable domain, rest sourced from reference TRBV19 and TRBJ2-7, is DGGITQSPKYLFRKEGQNVTLSCEQNLNHDAMYWYRQDPGQGLRLIYYSQIVNDFQKGDIAEGYSVSREKKESFPLTVTSAQKNPTAFYLCASSPLAGGIYEQYFGPGTRLTVT.

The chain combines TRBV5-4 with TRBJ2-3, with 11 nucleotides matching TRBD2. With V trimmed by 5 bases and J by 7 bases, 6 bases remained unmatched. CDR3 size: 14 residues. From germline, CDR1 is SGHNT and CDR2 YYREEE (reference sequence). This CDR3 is CASRMGLAEYTQYF. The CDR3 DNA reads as TGTGCCAGCAGGATGGGACTAGCGGAGTATACGCAGTATTTT.

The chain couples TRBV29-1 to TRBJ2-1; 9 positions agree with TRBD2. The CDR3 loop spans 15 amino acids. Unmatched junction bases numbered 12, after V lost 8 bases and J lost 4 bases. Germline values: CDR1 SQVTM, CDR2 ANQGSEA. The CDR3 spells CSTRSAGLAYNEQFF. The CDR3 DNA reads TGCAGCACCAGATCGGCGGGACTAGCATACAATGAGCAGTTCTTC.

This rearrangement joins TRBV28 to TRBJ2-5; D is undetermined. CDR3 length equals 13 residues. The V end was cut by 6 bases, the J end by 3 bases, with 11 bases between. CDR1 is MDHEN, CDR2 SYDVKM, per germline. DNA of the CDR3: TGTGCCAGCAGCCGCAGTGGCGAAGAGACCCAGTACTTC. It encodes CASSRSGEETQYF.

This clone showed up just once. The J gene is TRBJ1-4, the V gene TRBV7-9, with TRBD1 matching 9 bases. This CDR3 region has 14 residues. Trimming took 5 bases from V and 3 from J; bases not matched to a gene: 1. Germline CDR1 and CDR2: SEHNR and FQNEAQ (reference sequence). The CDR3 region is CASSHRGPNEKLFF. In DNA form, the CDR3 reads TGTGCCAGCAGCCACAGGGGGCCTAATGAAAAACTGTTTTTT.

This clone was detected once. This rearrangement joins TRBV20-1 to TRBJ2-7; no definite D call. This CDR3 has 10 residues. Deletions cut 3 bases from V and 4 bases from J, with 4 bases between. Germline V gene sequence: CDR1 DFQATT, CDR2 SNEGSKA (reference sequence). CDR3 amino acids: CSASVYEQYF. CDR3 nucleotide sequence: TGCAGTGCTAGTGTGTACGAGCAGTACTTC.

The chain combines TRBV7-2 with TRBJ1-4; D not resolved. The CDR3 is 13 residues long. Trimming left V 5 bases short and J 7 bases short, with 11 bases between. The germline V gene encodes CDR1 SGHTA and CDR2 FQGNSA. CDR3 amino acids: CASSPRVGEKLFF. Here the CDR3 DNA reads TGTGCCAGCAGCCCGAGGGTGGGTGAAAAACTGTTTTTT.

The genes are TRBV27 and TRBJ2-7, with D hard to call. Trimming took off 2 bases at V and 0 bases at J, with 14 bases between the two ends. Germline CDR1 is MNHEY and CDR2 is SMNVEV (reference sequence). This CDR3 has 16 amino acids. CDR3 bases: TGTGCCAGCAGTTTAGAGAGCGACCCGAGCTCCTACGAGCAGTACTTC. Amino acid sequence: CASSLESDPSSYEQYF.

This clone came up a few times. The CDR3 loop reads CASRPNNNEQFF. The CDR3 DNA reads TGTGCCAGCAGACCCAATAACAATGAGCAGTTCTTC. The chain is built from TRBV28 and TRBJ2-1; no clear D. V dropped 6 bases and J dropped 5 bases, with 8 bases sitting between them. Germline V gives CDR1 MDHEN, CDR2 SYDVKM. The CDR3 has 12 residues. The full variable domain, completed using reference TRBV28 and TRBJ2-1, is DVKVTQSSRYLVKRTGEKVFLECVQDMDHENMFWYRQDPGLGLRLIYFSYDVKMKEKGDIPEGYSVSREKKERFSLILESASTNQTSMYLCASRPNNNEQFFGPGTRLTVL.

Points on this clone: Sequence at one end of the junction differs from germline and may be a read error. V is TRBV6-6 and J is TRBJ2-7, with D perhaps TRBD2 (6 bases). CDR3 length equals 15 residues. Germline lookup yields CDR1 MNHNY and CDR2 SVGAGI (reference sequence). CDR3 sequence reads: CASTGDGSRSYEQYF. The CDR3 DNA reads TGTGCCAGCACGGGGGACGGATCCCGATCCTACGAACAGTACTTC.

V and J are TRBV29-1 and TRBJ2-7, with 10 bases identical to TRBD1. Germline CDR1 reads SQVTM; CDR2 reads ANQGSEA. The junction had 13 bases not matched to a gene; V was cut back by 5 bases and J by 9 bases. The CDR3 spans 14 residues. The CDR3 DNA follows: TGCAGCGTTCTTGTGGGACAGGGGTCTACGACGCAGTACTTC. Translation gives CSVLVGQGSTTQYF.

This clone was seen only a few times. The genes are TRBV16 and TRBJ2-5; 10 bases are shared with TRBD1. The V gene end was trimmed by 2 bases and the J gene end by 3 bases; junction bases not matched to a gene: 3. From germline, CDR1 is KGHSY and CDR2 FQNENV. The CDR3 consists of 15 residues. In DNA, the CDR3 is TGTGCCAGCAGCCAAGCCGGGACAGGGGAAGAGACCCAGTACTTC. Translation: CASSQAGTGEETQYF. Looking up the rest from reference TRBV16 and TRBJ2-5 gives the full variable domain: GEEVAQTPKHLVRGEGQKAKLYCAPIKGHSYVFWYQQVLKNEFKFLISFQNENVFDETGMPKERFSAKCLPNSPCSLEIQATKLEDSAVYFCASSQAGTGEETQYFGPGTRLLVL.

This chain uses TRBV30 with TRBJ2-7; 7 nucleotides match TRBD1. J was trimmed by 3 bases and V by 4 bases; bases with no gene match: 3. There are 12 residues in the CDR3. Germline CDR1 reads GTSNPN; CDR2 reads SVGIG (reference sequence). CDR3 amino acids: CAWNRGGYEQYF. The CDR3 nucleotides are TGTGCCTGGAACAGGGGTGGCTACGAGCAGTACTTC.

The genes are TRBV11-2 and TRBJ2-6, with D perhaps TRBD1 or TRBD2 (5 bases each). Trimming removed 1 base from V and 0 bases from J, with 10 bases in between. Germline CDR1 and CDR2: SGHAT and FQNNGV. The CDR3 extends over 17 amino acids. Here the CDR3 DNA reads TGTGCCAGCAGCTTAGCGGGACGTACCTCTGGGGCCAACGTCCTGACTTTC. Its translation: CASSLAGRTSGANVLTF.

CDR3 amino acids: CASSYRVNTEAFF. As DNA, the CDR3 is TGTGCCAGCAGTTACAGGGTGAACACTGAAGCTTTCTTT. The chain has TRBV2 and TRBJ1-1; D might be TRBD1 (6 bases). V lost 5 bases to trimming and J lost 0 bases, with 7 bases between them. The CDR3 has 13 residues. Germline CDR1 SNHLY, CDR2 FYNNEI.

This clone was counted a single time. The CDR3 region is CASGIQGEQYF. The CDR3 DNA sequence: TGTGCCAGCGGCATCCAAGGTGAGCAGTACTTC. The V call is TRBV28, the J call TRBJ2-7, with D unresolved. The V end lost 8 bases, the J end lost 7 bases, and 12 bases lay between the germline ends. The CDR3 sequence is 11 residues long. CDR1 and CDR2 (germline): MDHEN, SYDVKM.

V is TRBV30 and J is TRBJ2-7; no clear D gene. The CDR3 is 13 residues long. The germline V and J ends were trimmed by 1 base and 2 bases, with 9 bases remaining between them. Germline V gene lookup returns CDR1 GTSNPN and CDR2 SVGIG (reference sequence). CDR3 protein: CAWSGRRTYEQYF. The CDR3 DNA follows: TGTGCCTGGAGTGGCCGACGTACCTACGAGCAGTACTTC. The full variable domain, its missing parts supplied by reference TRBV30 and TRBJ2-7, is SQTIHQWPATLVQPVGSPLSLECTVEGTSNPNLYWYRQAAGRGLQLLFYSVGIGQISSEVPQNLSASRPQDRQFILSSKKLLLSDSGFYLCAWSGRRTYEQYFGPGTRLTVT.

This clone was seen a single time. CDR3 nucleotides: TGTGCCAGCAGCTTAATAGGACCCGGGGGCTATGGCTACACCTTC. Its protein is CASSLIGPGGYGYTF. The V gene is TRBV13, the J gene TRBJ1-2, with D possibly TRBD1 on 5 matching bases. This CDR3 is built from 15 residues. Germline V gene lookup returns CDR1 PRHDT and CDR2 FYEKMQ (reference sequence). V was trimmed by 2 bases and J by 4 bases, leaving 14 bases between them.

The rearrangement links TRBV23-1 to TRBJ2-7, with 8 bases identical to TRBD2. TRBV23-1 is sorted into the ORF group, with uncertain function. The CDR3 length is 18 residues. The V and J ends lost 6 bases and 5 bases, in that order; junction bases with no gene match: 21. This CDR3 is CASSPTPKRERVYHEQYF. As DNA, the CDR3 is TGCGCCAGCAGCCCCACACCTAAGCGGGAGAGGGTTTACCACGAGCAGTACTTC.

For the CDR3, the DNA is TGCGCCAGCAGCTTGGGCCCTAGCGGGAGCGCCTCCTACGAGCAGTACTTC. Residues: CASSLGPSGSASYEQYF. The V gene is TRBV5-1, the J gene TRBJ2-7; TRBD2 matches 10 bases. CDR1 SGHRS and CDR2 YFSETQ come from the germline V gene. The V segment lost 0 bases and the J segment 0 bases; nucleotides outside the gene matches: 6. The CDR3 length is 17 residues.

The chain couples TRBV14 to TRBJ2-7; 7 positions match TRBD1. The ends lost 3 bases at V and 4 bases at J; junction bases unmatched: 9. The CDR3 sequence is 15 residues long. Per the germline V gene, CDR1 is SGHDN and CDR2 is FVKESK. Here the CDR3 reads CASSQATGVFYEQYF. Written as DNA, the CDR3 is TGTGCCAGCAGCCAGGCCACAGGGGTTTTTTACGAGCAGTACTTC.

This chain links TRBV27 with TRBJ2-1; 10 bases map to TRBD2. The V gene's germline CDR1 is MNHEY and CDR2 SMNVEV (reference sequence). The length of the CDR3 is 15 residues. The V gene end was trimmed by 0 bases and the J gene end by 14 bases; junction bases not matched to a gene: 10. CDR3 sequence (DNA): TGTGCCAGCAGTTTATCCCTAGCGGGGGCCCGGAGGGAGTTCTTC. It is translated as CASSLSLAGARREFF.

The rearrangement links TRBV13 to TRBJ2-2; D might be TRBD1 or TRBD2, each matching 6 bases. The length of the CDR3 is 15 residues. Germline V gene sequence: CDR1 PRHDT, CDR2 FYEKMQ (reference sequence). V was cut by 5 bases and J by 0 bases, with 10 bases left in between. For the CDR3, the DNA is TGTGCCAGCAGCGTGAGGGGGGCGAACACCGGGGAGCTGTTTTTT. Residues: CASSVRGANTGELFF.

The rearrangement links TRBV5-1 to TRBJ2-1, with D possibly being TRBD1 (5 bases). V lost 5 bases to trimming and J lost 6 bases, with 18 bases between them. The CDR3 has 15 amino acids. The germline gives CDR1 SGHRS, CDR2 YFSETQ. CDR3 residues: CASRLGPANANEQFF. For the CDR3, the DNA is TGCGCCAGCAGACTGGGGCCCGCGAATGCCAATGAGCAGTTCTTC.

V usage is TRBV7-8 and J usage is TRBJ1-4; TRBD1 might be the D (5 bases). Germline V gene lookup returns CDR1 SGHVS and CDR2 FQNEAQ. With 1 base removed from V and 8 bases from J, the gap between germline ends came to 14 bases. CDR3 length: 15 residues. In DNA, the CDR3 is TGTGCCAGCAGCTTAGACCAAGGGGTTGGCGAAAAACTGTTTTTT. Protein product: CASSLDQGVGEKLFF.